The TCR beta chain under discussion was sequenced for a study of shared clonotypes between healthy human individuals. Study results and caveats: Larger estimated richness was generally seen in naive subsets than in memory subsets. The small donor group covered limited genetic and exposure diversity.

Replicate PCRs from sorted subsets contained approximately 220 ng DNA, which is around 30,000 T cell genomes. Measured with immunoSEQ multiplex PCR; TCRdb has only the in-frame clones, and not every one. This table holds around 2.5 million clones, roughly 93% found once. This CDR3 has 14 amino acids. Trimming stripped 6 bases from V and 4 bases from J, with 18 bases between. Per the germline V gene, CDR1 is SQVTM and CDR2 is ANQGSEA. Turning to this clone: Its antigen is not identified.

The CD4+ fraction was divided into a CD45RA+ naive subset and a CD45RA-negative memory subset. Sequencing was performed on naive CD4+ T cells from PBMCs. Stated subset: CD45RA+ positively selected. This chain uses TRBV29-1 with TRBJ1-2, with D possibly being TRBD1 (5 bases). The origin of this receptor is a man between 18 and 35 years old in good health. Some clones in this sample may be carry-over from other donors' samples. This chain's CDR3 is CSVGGSQAAYGYTF. In nucleotides, the CDR3 is TGCAGCGTGGGGGGTTCACAGGCCGCCTATGGCTACACCTTC.